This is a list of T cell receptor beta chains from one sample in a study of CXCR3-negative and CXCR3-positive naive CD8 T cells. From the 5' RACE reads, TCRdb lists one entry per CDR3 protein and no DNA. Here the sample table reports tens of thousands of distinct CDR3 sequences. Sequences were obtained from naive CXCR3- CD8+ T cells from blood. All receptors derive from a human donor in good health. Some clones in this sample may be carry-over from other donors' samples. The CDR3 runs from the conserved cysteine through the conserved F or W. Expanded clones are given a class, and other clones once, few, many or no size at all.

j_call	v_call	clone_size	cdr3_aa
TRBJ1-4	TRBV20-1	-	CSADREGEKLFF
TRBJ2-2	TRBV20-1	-	CSVHQGYTGELFF
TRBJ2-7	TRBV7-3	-	CASSLAGGSGEQYF
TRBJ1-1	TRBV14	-	CASSQEVVSEAFF
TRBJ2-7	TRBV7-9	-	CASSRPNQGTYF
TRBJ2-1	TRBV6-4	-	CASSDGAHYNEQFF
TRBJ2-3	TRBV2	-	CASRSPDTQYF
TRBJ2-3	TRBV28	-	CASSLGRFRTDTQYF
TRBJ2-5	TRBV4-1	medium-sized	CASSTGTLEYQETQYF
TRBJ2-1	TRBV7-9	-	CASSLTGSGVRNEQFF
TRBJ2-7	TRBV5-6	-	CASSSGRYEQYF
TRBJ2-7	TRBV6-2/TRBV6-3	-	CASKGGKTVQYF
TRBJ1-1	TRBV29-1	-	CSVLTASEAFF
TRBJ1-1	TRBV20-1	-	CSAREQPGGEMNTEAFF
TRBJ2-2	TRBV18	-	CASSPTGMNTGELFF
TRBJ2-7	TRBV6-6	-	CASSLNTPSYEQYF
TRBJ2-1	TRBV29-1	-	CSVALRGSGSYNEQFF
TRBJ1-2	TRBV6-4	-	CASGDSSEAVYGYTF
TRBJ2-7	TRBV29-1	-	CSVLPAGASYEQYF
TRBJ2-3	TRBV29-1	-	CSVSNHLAPSTDTQYF
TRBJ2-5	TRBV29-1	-	CSVEGLAGEETQYF
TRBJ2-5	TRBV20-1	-	CSARAYRTSGTEETQYF
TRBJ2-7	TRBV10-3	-	CAISDTYEQYF
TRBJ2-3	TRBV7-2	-	CVSSLAITGFSTDTQYF
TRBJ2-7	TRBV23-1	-	CASSTGPRQFLTYEQYF
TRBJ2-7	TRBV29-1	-	CSAILPGLSAYEQYF
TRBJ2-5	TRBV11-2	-	CASSFEAGGLEETQYF
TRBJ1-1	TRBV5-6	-	CASSPQDRETEAFF
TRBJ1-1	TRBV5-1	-	CASSLQTTGVNTEAFF
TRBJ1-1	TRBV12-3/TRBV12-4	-	CASSFSEGGEAFF
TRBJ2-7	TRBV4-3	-	CASSQGQGAYEQYF
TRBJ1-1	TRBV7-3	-	CASSLTPNTLNTEAFF
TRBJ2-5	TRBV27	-	CASTKGETQYF
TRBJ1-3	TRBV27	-	CASSSSSSGNTIYF
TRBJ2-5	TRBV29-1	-	CSVDRAFGETQYF
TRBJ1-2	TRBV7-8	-	CASSLREGMDYGYTF
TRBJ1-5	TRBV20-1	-	CSAKTTENQPQHF
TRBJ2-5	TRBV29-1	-	CSVRGTGVDQETQYF
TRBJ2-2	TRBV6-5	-	CASSYGLAGGRTGELFF
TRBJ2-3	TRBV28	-	CASSWGTSSTDTQYF
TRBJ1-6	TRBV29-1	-	CSVDRGGPYNSPLHF
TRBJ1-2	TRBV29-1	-	CSVETPDPLNYGYTF
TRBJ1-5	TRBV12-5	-	CASGSDRGLSQPQHF
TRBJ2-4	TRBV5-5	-	CASSLRQVRDIQYF
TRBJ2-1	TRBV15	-	CATSSGREAYNEQFF
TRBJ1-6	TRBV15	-	CAVGSLNSPLHF
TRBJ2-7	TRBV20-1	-	CSALPGLSYEQYF
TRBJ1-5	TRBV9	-	CASSVDGNQPQHF
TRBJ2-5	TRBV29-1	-	CSVPGGSRTETQYF
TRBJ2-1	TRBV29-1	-	CSVEMPGQGGLDEQFF
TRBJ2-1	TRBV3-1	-	CASSQPPVFGLAGANEQFF
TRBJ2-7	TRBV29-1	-	CSVVMTGTAHEQYF
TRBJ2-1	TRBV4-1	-	CASSQGNSGYNEQFF
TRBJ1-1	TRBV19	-	CASSILPGQAKVEAFF
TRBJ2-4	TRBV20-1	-	CSARDFGAGGPESKNIQYF
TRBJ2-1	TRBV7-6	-	CASSLGLAGGNYNEQFF
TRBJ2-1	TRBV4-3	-	CASSQDYSGSSYNEQFF
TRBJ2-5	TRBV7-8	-	CASSPDPGTRIRETQYF
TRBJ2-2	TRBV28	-	CASSPQHAANTGELFF
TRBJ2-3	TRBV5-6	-	CASFPHKEGSTDTQYF